This T cell receptor (beta chain) was recovered during a study of T cell repertoires in cytomegalovirus infection. Background on the study: Based on public TCR beta signatures, there were indications of CMV infection and of a matching HLA type.

General observations from the study: HLA-C-restricted CMV-specific TCR beta clonotypes prevailed in the ex vivo response. Summed public TCR beta family frequency identified CMV carriers bearing the relevant HLA.

Germline CDR1 reads LGHNA; CDR2 reads YNFKEQ. CDR3 length: 14 amino acids. Trimming stripped 2 bases from V and 1 base from J, with 8 bases between. This clonotype has more than one count but fewer than ten. Its specificity is unknown. TCRdb reprocessed the reads with MiXCR, giving one entry per CDR3 protein. The sample carries about 700,000 distinct CDR3 sequences, roughly 30% recorded once. The chain carries TRBV4-2 and TRBJ1-1; no reliable D call. The TCR comes from a human donor in good health (CMV status not recorded). Some clones in this sample may be carry-over from other donors' samples. The specimen was cultured PBMCs, collected from culture after CMV antigen stimulation. The chain's CDR3 is CASSQTDANTEAFF. The CDR3 nucleotides read TGTGCCAGCAGCCAAACCGACGCGAACACTGAAGCTTTCTTT.